Following are 13 T cell receptor beta chains from one sample sequenced in a study of blood T cell repertoires in COVID-19. Repertoires were generated with immunoSEQ multiplex PCR, while TCRdb's copy carries only in-frame clones and drops some. The sample shows roughly 160,000 clones, around four fifths of them seen only once. Sequences were obtained from peripheral blood. Receptors were obtained from a woman aged 55-70 years with acute or convalescent COVID-19.

The chain recombines TRBV19 with TRBJ2-3; D unresolved. CDR1 LNHDA and CDR2 SQIVND come from the germline V gene (reference sequence). This CDR3 is built from 13 residues. V lost 6 bases, J lost 7 bases, and 14 bases lay in between. CDR3 bases: TGTGCCAGTAGCGCCCTTGGTTCTAATACGCAGTATTTT. Translation: CASSALGSNTQYF.

This clone appeared a single time. The chain combines TRBV19 with TRBJ1-2, with TRBD1 matching 7 bases. Germline V gene sequence: CDR1 LNHDA, CDR2 SQIVND (reference sequence). The CDR3 has 14 amino acids. J was trimmed by 4 bases and V by 3 bases; bases with no gene match: 5. The CDR3 is CASSMTGYLYGYTF. CDR3 in DNA: TGTGCCAGTAGTATGACAGGGTACCTCTATGGCTACACCTTC. Full variable domain (missing parts from reference TRBV19 and TRBJ1-2): DGGITQSPKYLFRKEGQNVTLSCEQNLNHDAMYWYRQDPGQGLRLIYYSQIVNDFQKGDIAEGYSVSREKKESFPLTVTSAQKNPTAFYLCASSMTGYLYGYTFGSGTRLTVV.

As DNA, the CDR3 is TGTGCCAGCAGAGCCTTCGGGGGGACTGAAGCTTTCTTT. Protein: CASRAFGGTEAFF. V gene TRBV12-3 or TRBV12-4 combines with J gene TRBJ1-1; D is possibly TRBD1 (5 bases). Trimming pared 6 bases from V and 5 bases from J, leaving 13 bases between. This CDR3 comprises 13 residues.

The chain employs TRBV7-2 and TRBJ1-3; 7 bases are a match to TRBD1. Germline V CDR1 and CDR2: SGHTA, FQGNSA. The CDR3 is 16 amino acids. The J segment lost 0 bases and the V segment lost 2 bases, leaving 4 bases of the junction unmatched. CDR3 bases: TGTGCCAGCAGCTTATCCCGGACAGGCTCTGGAAACACCATATATTTT. Protein sequence: CASSLSRTGSGNTIYF.

V usage is TRBV7-9 and J usage is TRBJ2-1, with 7 bases matching TRBD1. This CDR3 has 14 residues. Germline V CDR1 and CDR2: SEHNR, FQNEAQ (reference sequence). The trim removed 3 bases at V and 5 bases at J, leaving 4 bases unmatched. The CDR3, as DNA: TGTGCCAGCAGCTTGGCCGGGACAGACAATGAGCAGTTCTTC. Translated, it gives CASSLAGTDNEQFF.

The CDR3 reads CASSPSGKETQYF. CDR3 nucleotides: TGCGCCAGCAGCCCAAGCGGGAAAGAGACCCAGTACTTC. This chain joins TRBV10-2 and TRBJ2-5; 7 nucleotides agree with TRBD2. Germline CDR1 and CDR2: WSHSY and SAAADI. V lost 6 bases and J lost 3; bases outside the gene matches: 4. This CDR3 spans 13 amino acids.

This chain joins TRBV9 and TRBJ2-2; the match to TRBD1 covers 7 bases. Germline lookup yields CDR1 SGDLS and CDR2 YYNGEE. The CDR3 is made up of 16 amino acids. V was clipped by 4 bases and J by 6 bases; unmatched bases: 12. The CDR3 region has the DNA TGTGCCAGCAGCCACCCCTCGGGGACAGCGCCCGGGGAGCTGTTTTTT. Residues: CASSHPSGTAPGELFF.

The count of this clone is one. The genes are TRBV5-4 and TRBJ2-7, with 9 bases aligning to TRBD1. Trimming cost V 3 bases and J 3 bases; bases outside gene matches: 7. CDR3 length: 15 amino acids. Per the germline V gene, CDR1 is SGHNT and CDR2 is YYREEE (reference sequence). As DNA, the CDR3 is TGTGCCAGCAGCTCCCGGGACAGGGTCTTCTACGAGCAGTACTTC. Translating it yields CASSSRDRVFYEQYF.

The chain couples TRBV4-2 to TRBJ1-4; unclear D gene. Germline CDR1 and CDR2: LGHNA and YNFKEQ. V lost 6 bases and J lost 5, with 16 bases in between. CDR3 length equals 15 residues. The CDR3 bases are TGTGCCAGCAGGGGCGTTGCGTCCCCCAATGAAAAACTGTTTTTT. It specifies CASRGVASPNEKLFF.

This clone was recorded a few times. This chain joins TRBV6-1 and TRBJ2-5, with 7 nucleotides matching TRBD2. The germline V gene has CDR1 MNHNS and CDR2 SASEGT. There are 14 residues in the CDR3. Trimming took 3 bases from V and 2 from J; bases not matched to a gene: 3. CDR3 loop: CASSESSGQETQYF. DNA of the CDR3: TGTGCCAGCAGTGAGTCTAGCGGACAAGAGACCCAGTACTTC.

The V gene is TRBV9, the J gene TRBJ2-2, with 11 nucleotides matching TRBD2. This CDR3 contains 16 residues. Trimming cost V 0 bases and J 6 bases; bases outside gene matches: 4. Germline V gene data show CDR1 as SGDLS and CDR2 as YYNGEE. The CDR3, as DNA: TGTGCCAGCAGCGTAGTCATAGCGGGGGGGCCCGGGGAGCTGTTTTTT. Its protein is CASSVVIAGGPGELFF. The complete variable domain, with remaining parts taken from reference TRBV9 and TRBJ2-2, reads DSGVTQTPKHLITATGQRVTLRCSPRSGDLSVYWYQQSLDQGLQFLIQYYNGEERAKGNILERFSAQQFPDLHSELNLSSLELGDSALYFCASSVVIAGGPGELFFGEGSRLTVL.

This clone occurred a few times. The chain links TRBV29-1 to TRBJ1-4, with D hard to call. CDR1 is SQVTM, CDR2 ANQGSEA, per germline. CDR3 length: 13 residues. V shed 1 base and J shed 8 bases, with 11 bases lying between them. Here the CDR3 reads CSVEAGEMEKLFF. The CDR3 nucleotides read TGCAGCGTTGAAGCCGGGGAAATGGAAAAACTGTTTTTT.

The chain combines TRBV11-2 with TRBJ1-3; 9 bases line up with TRBD1. The CDR3 has 18 amino acids. The germline V gene encodes CDR1 SGHAT and CDR2 FQNNGV. V shed 6 bases and J 0 bases; nucleotides not matched to a gene: 12. The CDR3 sequence is CASSRRQGGIPSGNTIYF. The CDR3 region has the DNA TGTGCCAGCAGTCGCCGACAGGGGGGTATCCCCTCTGGAAACACCATATATTTT.